The source of this T cell receptor beta chain is a study of blood T cell repertoires in COVID-19. About the research overall: From T cells, B-cell-depleted T cells, or PBMCs came the material, which was cDNA or gDNA.

Germline V gene lookup returns CDR1 SQVTM and CDR2 ANQGSEA. The V end was cut by 4 bases, the J end by 8 bases, with 17 bases between. The CDR3 contains 13 residues. Per the study methods: By means of reference gene primer amplification, nucleated cell counts were estimated. Libraries were prepared by immunoSEQ multiplex PCR; TCRdb keeps only in-frame clonotypes and omits some of them. That table supplies the V and J calls and clone size; D and trimming were determined from the DNA. This sample carries approximately 190,000 clones, 80% to 90% of them seen once, and the ten largest clones take roughly a fifth.

The rearrangement links TRBV29-1 to TRBJ1-2, with TRBD1 as a possible D gene (6 bases). This TCR was sampled from a human donor in a cohort sampled during active COVID-19. The sequenced sample was peripheral blood. CDR3: CSVVQGWGYGYTF. CDR3 in DNA: TGCAGCGTTGTGCAGGGGTGGGGTTACGGCTACACCTTC.